Listed below are T cell receptor beta chains from one sample, sequenced in a study of blood T cell repertoires in COVID-19. The table came from immunoSEQ multiplex PCR; TCRdb's copy has only in-frame clones and leaves some out. This table has 80,000 to 100,000 clones, around 74% appearing once. Input material: peripheral blood. The receptors were gathered from a man aged 70-80 years with COVID-19, enrolled during active disease. Both conserved end residues are part of each CDR3. Each record gives: J gene, V gene, CDR3 length, clone size, D gene, CDR3 DNA, CDR3 protein. D genes are given only for firm matches. A clone size is listed for some rows: how often the clone was seen (once, few, many), or a class if it is expanded.

>TRBJ1-5|TRBV28|17|-|-
TGTGCCAGCAACCGAGTAGGGACTGTCTATAGCAATCAGCCCCAGCATTTT
CASNRVGTVYSNQPQHF
>TRBJ1-2|TRBV5-6|13|-|TRBD1
TGTGCCAGCACCTTGGACAGGGCCGGTGGCTACACCTTC
CASTLDRAGGYTF
>TRBJ2-1|TRBV7-8|13|-|-
TGTGCCAGCAATAGGGGGGGGCCGTATGAGCAGTTCTTC
CASNRGGPYEQFF
>TRBJ2-1|TRBV9|14|-|-
TGTGCCAGCAGCGCGCGCGGGGTTTACAATGAGCAGTTCTTC
CASSARGVYNEQFF
>TRBJ2-2|TRBV5-4|16|-|TRBD1
TGTGCCAGCAGCTTACGACGGACAGGGAACACCGGGGAGCTGTTTTTT
CASSLRRTGNTGELFF
>TRBJ2-7|TRBV5-8|16|few|TRBD1
TGTGCCAGCAGCGGGACACAGGGGTTTTTTACCTACGAGCAGTACTTC
CASSGTQGFFTYEQYF
>TRBJ2-2|TRBV6-5|11|-|-
TGTGCCAGCGCCGGGACCGGGGAGCTGTTTTTT
CASAGTGELFF
>TRBJ2-7|TRBV11-1|16|-|TRBD2
TGTGCCAGCAGCTTAGAGGGGACTAGCGTGGGCTACGAGCAGTACTTC
CASSLEGTSVGYEQYF
>TRBJ2-1|TRBV5-1|22|-|TRBD2
TGCGCCAGCAGCTTGGGCCTGGCCTCTTCCCTAATACTAGCGGGACACTACAATGAGCAGTTCTTC
CASSLGLASSLILAGHYNEQFF
>TRBJ1-1|TRBV29-1|12|-|-
TGCAGCGTTCGTGAGGGTATGGCTGAAGCTTTCTTT
CSVREGMAEAFF
>TRBJ1-2|TRBV28|15|once|TRBD1
TGTGCCAGCAGCTCCTCATACACAGGGGGCGATGGCTACACCTTC
CASSSSYTGGDGYTF
>TRBJ2-5|TRBV19|15|-|TRBD2
TGTGCCAGTAGAGGGACTAGCGGGCTGGGGGAGACCCAGTACTTC
CASRGTSGLGETQYF
>TRBJ2-1|TRBV5-6|17|-|TRBD2
TGTGCCAGCAGCTTGACTAGCGGGAGCGGGTTAAACAATGAGCAGTTCTTC
CASSLTSGSGLNNEQFF
>TRBJ2-1|TRBV5-6|12|-|-
TGTGCCAGCAGCTTGGACCGCAGTGAGCAGTTCTTC
CASSLDRSEQFF
>TRBJ2-5|TRBV14|13|-|-
TGTGCCAGCAGCCTGGGACTGGCAGAGACCCAGTACTTC
CASSLGLAETQYF
>TRBJ2-3|TRBV11-2|14|-|TRBD2
TGTGCCAGCAGCTTAGACGGGAGGACGTATACGCAGTATTTT
CASSLDGRTYTQYF
>TRBJ2-7|TRBV9|14|-|-
TGTGCCAGCAGCGTAGCTGCGGACAGCTACGAGCAGTACTTC
CASSVAADSYEQYF
>TRBJ2-3|TRBV7-2|20|few|-
TGTGCCAGCAGCTTAGCGCTGTCGGGGTGGGCCGGCTGGTTCATTGATACGCAGTATTTT
CASSLALSGWAGWFIDTQYF
>TRBJ1-5|TRBV27|15|-|TRBD1
TGTGCCAGCAGTCCCCAGGGGGGACTCAATCAGCCCCAGCATTTT
CASSPQGGLNQPQHF
>TRBJ2-7|TRBV5-6|14|-|TRBD1
TGTGCCAGCAGCCTCCCGACAGGGGCCTACGAGCAGTACTTC
CASSLPTGAYEQYF
>TRBJ2-7|TRBV7-2|16|few|-
TGTGCCAGCAGCTTAGGAATGGCTGCGGGGCGTTACGAGCAGTACTTC
CASSLGMAAGRYEQYF
>TRBJ2-3|TRBV28|16|-|-
TGTGCCAGCAGTTTGGGGGCGGGAGTGTCGACAGATACGCAGTATTTT
CASSLGAGVSTDTQYF
>TRBJ2-3|TRBV7-9|14|-|-
TGTGCCAGCAGCTTAAAACTAGCCACAGATACGCAGTATTTT
CASSLKLATDTQYF
>TRBJ2-2|TRBV4-2|15|few|-
TGTGCCAGCAGCCATTGGGAGGAAAATGACGGGGAGCTGTTTTTT
CASSHWEENDGELFF
>TRBJ2-5|TRBV5-4|14|-|-
TGTGCCAGCAGCTTGGGCGGGACGCAAGAGACCCAGTACTTC
CASSLGGTQETQYF
>TRBJ1-3|TRBV18|16|-|-
TGTGCCAGCTCACCTCCCTGGGGCCTCTCTGGAAACACCATATATTTT
CASSPPWGLSGNTIYF
>TRBJ1-5|TRBV19|14|-|TRBD1
TGTGCCAGTAGTCTTACAGGGGTTAGCCAGCCCCAGCATTTT
CASSLTGVSQPQHF
>TRBJ2-3|TRBV28|17|few|TRBD1
TGTGCCAGCAGTTTGCCGACAGGGGTTATCGGCACAGATACGCAGTATTTT
CASSLPTGVIGTDTQYF
>TRBJ2-6|TRBV27|15|-|-
TGTGCCAGCAGTCAACAGATATCTGGGGCCAACGTCCTGACTTTC
CASSQQISGANVLTF
>TRBJ2-3|TRBV7-2|17|-|TRBD1
TGTGCCAGCAGCACCACCCTTGACAGGGGGCTTGCAGATACGCAGTATTTT
CASSTTLDRGLADTQYF
>TRBJ2-7|TRBV23-1|14|-|-
TGCGCCAGCACCCCACAGGGATTGGTCTACGAGCAGTACTTC
CASTPQGLVYEQYF
>TRBJ2-3|TRBV4-2|14|-|-
TGTGCCAGCAGCCAAGACTTCGGGACAGATACGCAGTATTTT
CASSQDFGTDTQYF
>TRBJ2-2|TRBV7-2|15|-|-
TGTGCCAGCAGCTTAGGGCCTGGGAACACCGGGGAGCTGTTTTTT
CASSLGPGNTGELFF
>TRBJ1-4|TRBV15|14|-|-
TGTGCCACCAGCGGGGGGGCAGGTAATGAAAAACTGTTTTTT
CATSGGAGNEKLFF
>TRBJ1-5|TRBV5-5|14|-|TRBD1
TGTGCCAGCAGCTGGGGACAGATAAATCAGCCCCAGCATTTT
CASSWGQINQPQHF
>TRBJ2-5|TRBV6-5|14|-|TRBD2
TGTGCCAGCAGTTTTCTAGCGGGAGAAGAGACCCAGTACTTC
CASSFLAGEETQYF
>TRBJ1-2|TRBV28|15|-|TRBD1
TGTGCCAGCAGTTCTGCAGGGGGCGAAGATTATGGCTACACCTTC
CASSSAGGEDYGYTF
>TRBJ1-6|TRBV18|16|-|TRBD1
TGTGCCAGCTCACCGACAGGGGGCCAGTATAATTCACCCCTCCACTTT
CASSPTGGQYNSPLHF
>TRBJ1-5|TRBV3-1/TRBV3-2|19|-|-
TGTGCCAGCAGCCAGTCTTCAATTTCGGGAGTTTATAGCAATCAGCCCCAGCATTTT
CASSQSSISGVYSNQPQHF
>TRBJ2-1|TRBV19|21|-|TRBD2
TGTGCCAGTAGTATTCTGGGGCTAGCGGGAGGGCAAACCCCCTCCGGGAATGAGCAGTTCTTC
CASSILGLAGGQTPSGNEQFF
>TRBJ1-6|TRBV5-1|16|-|-
TGCGCCAGCAGCTTTGGGCGCGTCAGGGATAATTCACCCCTCCACTTT
CASSFGRVRDNSPLHF
>TRBJ2-1|TRBV7-3|16|-|-
TGTGCCAGCAGCCTGACCGGGTCTCCGCGTGTCGATGAGCAGTTCTTC
CASSLTGSPRVDEQFF
>TRBJ2-5|TRBV9|15|few|-
TGTGCCAGCAGCCCGAGCTTGGGGGCCGAAGAGACCCAGTACTTC
CASSPSLGAEETQYF
>TRBJ2-7|TRBV3-1/TRBV3-2|14|-|TRBD1
TGTGCCAGCAGCCGCGTGAGGGGGCGAGGCGAGCAGTACTTC
CASSRVRGRGEQYF
>TRBJ2-7|TRBV19|15|-|-
TGTGCCAGTAGTATAGTCGCAGGGGATGGCTACGAGCAGTACTTC
CASSIVAGDGYEQYF
>TRBJ2-7|TRBV5-6|12|-|-
TGTGCCAGCAGCAGGGGTAGCTACGAGCAGTACTTC
CASSRGSYEQYF
>TRBJ2-7|TRBV4-1|16|-|TRBD1
TGCGCCAGCAGCCAAAACCCGGGACAGGTCGGGGGCGAGCAGTACTTC
CASSQNPGQVGGEQYF
>TRBJ2-7|TRBV6-5|15|-|TRBD1
TGTGCCAGCAGTTCAAGATCGGGACAGGGCAACGAGCAGTACTTC
CASSSRSGQGNEQYF
>TRBJ2-1|TRBV27|13|-|-
TGTGCCAGCAGTTTGCTTGGCAACAATGAGCAGTTCTTC
CASSLLGNNEQFF
>TRBJ1-1|TRBV29-1|16|-|TRBD1
TGCAGCGTTGACTTTTCAGGGGGCTTCATGAACACTGAAGCTTTCTTT
CSVDFSGGFMNTEAFF
>TRBJ1-2|TRBV27|14|-|TRBD1
TGTGCCAGCAGTTTCCTAGGACAGGGGCTTGGCTACACCTTC
CASSFLGQGLGYTF
>TRBJ2-5|TRBV24-1|15|-|-
TGTGCCACCAGTGCCCTGCACGGGGGGCGGGAGACCCAGTACTTC
CATSALHGGRETQYF
>TRBJ2-7|TRBV4-1|18|-|TRBD2
TGCGCCAGCAGCCAGGCCGTCTCCGGGACTAGCCTCTCCTACGAGCAGTACTTC
CASSQAVSGTSLSYEQYF
>TRBJ2-7|TRBV28|16|once|TRBD1
TGTGCCAGCAGTTTACTGCCGGGACAGGGGGCCTACGAGCAGTACTTC
CASSLLPGQGAYEQYF
>TRBJ1-5|TRBV4-1|14|-|TRBD1
TGCGCCAGCAGTTCCGACAGGGGGAATCAGCCCCAGCATTTT
CASSSDRGNQPQHF
>TRBJ2-3|TRBV27|18|-|-
TGTGCCAGCAGTCCCGAGGGTTGGCTAGTGGGCTCCGGAGATACGCAGTATTTT
CASSPEGWLVGSGDTQYF
>TRBJ2-7|TRBV28|15|-|TRBD1
TGTGCCAGCACCGAGACCGGGACAGGAGACTACGAGCAGTACTTC
CASTETGTGDYEQYF
>TRBJ2-3|TRBV5-1|15|-|-
TGCGCCAGCAGCCCCTCTTGGGGGGTTGGAGATACGCAGTATTTT
CASSPSWGVGDTQYF